Sequencing of this T cell receptor beta chain was carried out in a study of blood T cell repertoires in COVID-19. Study in general: PBMCs, B-cell-depleted T cells, or T cells were the source of the cDNA or gDNA that made up the material.

Trimming cost V 4 bases and J 0 bases; bases outside gene matches: 9. This CDR3 is built from 17 residues. From germline, CDR1 is MNHNS and CDR2 SASEGT. Original processing notes: Reference gene primer amplification yielded estimated nucleated cell counts. Some clones are missing from TCRdb's copy, which holds only in-frame ones; the method was immunoSEQ multiplex PCR. Clone size and the V and J calls come from that table; the DNA yielded D and trimming. The profile shows some 270,000 clones, approximately 88% of them singletons. This clonotype was sampled from a man in his forties or fifties with acute or convalescent COVID-19. This rearrangement joins TRBV6-1 to TRBJ1-5, with 7 bases that match TRBD1. Sequencing was carried out using peripheral blood. CDR3 in amino acids: CASSGQGPLYSNQPQHF. CDR3 DNA: TGTGCCAGCAGTGGACAGGGTCCCCTTTATAGCAATCAGCCCCAGCATTTT.